Each of the 25 T cell receptor beta chains below was sequenced from the same sample in a study of shared clonotypes between healthy human individuals. Sequencing used immunoSEQ multiplex PCR; TCRdb keeps in-frame clones, though not all of them. The data show roughly 110,000 clones, around 66% seen once. Sequenced: memory CD8+ T cells sorted from blood. Subset in this sample: CD45RO+ cells pooled with CCR7-negative TemRA cells. The receptors were gathered from a woman in her twenties or thirties in good health.

This clone was seen more than once but under ten times. The V and J genes are TRBV25-1 and TRBJ2-3; TRBD2 agrees at 9 bases. Germline V CDR1 and CDR2: MGHDK, SYGVNS. The CDR3 is 16 residues long. Trimming cost V 6 bases and J 5 bases; bases outside gene matches: 12. This CDR3 reads CASSSVAGGPEDTQYF. DNA of the CDR3: TGTGCCAGCAGCTCCGTGGCGGGAGGGCCCGAAGATACGCAGTATTTT.

This clone was counted ten times or more. This sample includes further DNA sequences coding for the same CDR3. The V call is TRBV13, the J call TRBJ2-7; 14 nucleotides match TRBD2. Germline lookup yields CDR1 PRHDT and CDR2 FYEKMQ (reference sequence). This CDR3 has 15 amino acids. V gave up 8 bases and J gave up 2 bases; unmatched junction bases: 5. The CDR3 region has the DNA TGTGCCAGCCGCGGACTAGCGGGAGGAACCTACGAGCAGTACTTC. Encoded protein: CASRGLAGGTYEQYF. Supplemented by reference TRBV13 and TRBJ2-7, the full variable domain reads AAGVIQSPRHLIKEKRETATLKCYPIPRHDTVYWYQQGPGQDPQFLISFYEKMQSDKGSIPDRFSAQQFSDYHSELNMSSLELGDSALYFCASRGLAGGTYEQYFGPGTRLTVT.

This chain links TRBV5-8 with TRBJ2-5, with D tentatively TRBD1 (6 bases). V lost 2 bases and J lost 0, with 11 bases in between. The CDR3 loop spans 15 amino acids. Germline V gives CDR1 SGHTS, CDR2 YDEGEE. CDR3 bases: TGTGCCAGCAGCTTCGGGACACTAGACCAAGAGACCCAGTACTTC. The encoded protein is CASSFGTLDQETQYF.

This chain joins TRBV6-6 and TRBJ1-2, with D maybe TRBD1 (5 bases). Trimming left V 2 bases short and J 4 bases short, with 11 bases between. CDR3 length: 14 amino acids. Germline CDR1 reads MNHNY; CDR2 reads SVGAGI (reference sequence). CDR3 residues: CASSYGGSTYGYTF. The CDR3 coding sequence is TGTGCCAGCAGTTACGGGGGGTCCACCTATGGCTACACCTTC.

The chain recombines TRBV4-2 with TRBJ2-2; D call uncertain. CDR3 length: 16 residues. The germline V gene encodes CDR1 LGHNA and CDR2 YNFKEQ. V lost 4 bases and J 2 bases, leaving 14 bases between the germline ends. CDR3 sequence: CASSRPLAGNTGELFF. The CDR3 bases are TGTGCCAGCAGCCGACCACTTGCTGGAAACACCGGGGAGCTGTTTTTT.

This clone was picked up a small number of times. The chain links TRBV28 to TRBJ1-5; D is undetermined. The V end was cut by 2 bases, the J end by 7 bases, with 12 bases between. CDR1 and CDR2 from the germline V gene are MDHEN and SYDVKM. This CDR3 region has 14 residues. The chain's CDR3 is CASSLIRKEQPQHF. The CDR3 DNA reads as TGTGCCAGCAGTTTAATCAGGAAAGAACAGCCCCAGCATTTT.

J is TRBJ1-4 and V is TRBV5-1; D uncertain. CDR1 and CDR2 (germline): SGHRS, YFSETQ. CDR3 length equals 14 residues. Trimming left V 4 bases short and J 0 bases short, with 7 bases between. For the CDR3, the DNA is TGCGCCAGCAGCCAGGCGTCAACTAATGAAAAACTGTTTTTT. The encoded protein is CASSQASTNEKLFF. The whole variable domain, filled in from reference TRBV5-1 and TRBJ1-4, reads KAGVTQTPRYLIKTRGQQVTLSCSPISGHRSVSWYQQTPGQGLQFLFEYFSETQRNKGNFPGRFSGRQFSNSRSEMNVSTLELGDSALYLCASSQASTNEKLFFGSGTQLSVL.

This chain uses TRBV11-2 with TRBJ1-2, with 8 bases aligning to TRBD1. The CDR3 extends over 15 amino acids. The junction had 7 bases not matched to a gene; V was cut back by 1 base and J by 6 bases. CDR1 is SGHAT and CDR2 is FQNNGV in the germline V gene. Here the CDR3 DNA reads TGTGCCAGCAGCTTAGCTCCAGGGGGCGGCGATGGCTACACCTTC. Its translation: CASSLAPGGGDGYTF.

This clone has only a few counts. The V and J genes are TRBV21-1 and TRBJ1-5. TRBV21-1 is flagged as a pseudogene. The CDR3 is 13 amino acids. CDR3 loop: CATPQYGGQPQHF. The CDR3, as DNA: TGTGCCACGCCCCAATACGGGGGTCAGCCCCAGCATTTT.

This clone has a count of ten or more. The chain is built from TRBV4-1 and TRBJ2-7, with 8 bases aligning to TRBD2. With V trimmed by 1 base and J by 3 bases, 8 bases remained unmatched. CDR3 length: 16 amino acids. Germline lookup yields CDR1 MGHRA and CDR2 YSYEKL. CDR3 residues: CASSQVEESGSYEQYF. In DNA, the CDR3 is TGCGCCAGCAGCCAAGTTGAGGAGAGCGGGAGCTACGAGCAGTACTTC.

The chain is built from TRBV19 and TRBJ2-1; D might be TRBD1 or TRBD2, each matching 5 bases. There are 14 residues in the CDR3. V lost 5 bases, J lost 9 bases, and 17 bases lay in between. CDR1 and CDR2 (germline): LNHDA, SQIVND (reference sequence). CDR3 sequence: CASSARERGVEQFF. The CDR3 bases are TGTGCCAGTAGTGCGAGGGAGCGAGGGGTTGAGCAGTTCTTC. Full variable domain (outside the CDR3, taken from reference TRBV19 and TRBJ2-1): DGGITQSPKYLFRKEGQNVTLSCEQNLNHDAMYWYRQDPGQGLRLIYYSQIVNDFQKGDIAEGYSVSREKKESFPLTVTSAQKNPTAFYLCASSARERGVEQFFGPGTRLTVL.

This chain uses TRBV7-3 with TRBJ2-1; 10 positions match TRBD1. Trimming removed 2 bases from V and 6 bases from J; junction bases left unmatched: 7. The CDR3 has 16 residues. Germline V CDR1 and CDR2: SGHTA, FQGTGA. The CDR3 sequence is CASSLHWTGGPNEQFF. In DNA, the CDR3 is TGTGCCAGCAGCTTACACTGGACAGGGGGGCCCAATGAGCAGTTCTTC.

CDR3 amino acids: CASSPPGQGTDTQYF. CDR3 nucleotide sequence: TGTGCCAGCAGTCCTCCGGGACAGGGCACAGATACGCAGTATTTT. This chain joins TRBV5-4 and TRBJ2-3; TRBD1 matches 8 bases. The CDR3 spans 15 residues. Germline CDR1 reads SGHNT; CDR2 reads YYREEE (reference sequence). V lost 5 bases to trimming and J lost 1 base; unmatched junction nucleotides: 6.

V and J are TRBV7-9 and TRBJ2-7, with 8 bases matching TRBD2. In germline, CDR1 is SEHNR, CDR2 FQNEAQ (reference sequence). The CDR3 spans 13 residues. Germline trimming cut 5 bases from V and 9 bases from J; bases unmatched to any gene: 9. In DNA form, the CDR3 reads TGTGCCAGCAGCCCCAGGTGGCTAGCGGGGCAGTACTTC. This gives the protein CASSPRWLAGQYF. The variable domain in full, completed from reference TRBV7-9 and TRBJ2-7, reads DTGVSQNPRHKITKRGQNVTFRCDPISEHNRLYWYRQTLGQGPEFLTYFQNEAQLEKSRLLSDRFSAERPKGSFSTLEIQRTEQGDSAMYLCASSPRWLAGQYFGPGTRLTVT.

This rearrangement joins TRBV6-1 to TRBJ1-5; no reliable D call. This CDR3 is 14 amino acids long. Trimming shortened V by 1 base and J by 3 bases, and 7 bases separated the two germline ends. The germline V gene encodes CDR1 MNHNS and CDR2 SASEGT. The CDR3 loop reads CASSEVRTNQPQHF. In DNA form, the CDR3 reads TGTGCCAGCAGTGAAGTACGGACCAATCAGCCCCAGCATTTT.

J is TRBJ2-7 and V is TRBV11-2, with D tentatively TRBD2 (6 bases). Germline loops: CDR1 SGHAT, CDR2 FQNNGV. This CDR3 has 15 amino acids. V lost 5 bases and J 3 bases, leaving 17 bases between the germline ends. Here the CDR3 reads CASSPMAGLNYEQYF. As DNA, the CDR3 is TGTGCCAGCAGCCCCATGGCGGGACTGAACTACGAGCAGTACTTC.

CDR3 in DNA: TGTGCCAGCAGCTTGGAGGTTAGCTCCTACAATGAGCAGTTCTTC. This gives the protein CASSLEVSSYNEQFF. J is TRBJ2-1 and V is TRBV5-6, with unresolved D. The CDR3 contains 15 residues. Deletions cut 0 bases from V and 0 bases from J, with 7 bases between. Germline CDR1 is SGHDT and CDR2 is YYEEEE. Filled out from reference TRBV5-6 and TRBJ2-1, the complete variable domain reads DAGVTQSPTHLIKTRGQQVTLRCSPKSGHDTVSWYQQALGQGPQFIFQYYEEEERQRGNFPDRFSGHQFPNYSSELNVNALLLGDSALYLCASSLEVSSYNEQFFGPGTRLTVL.

The chain has TRBV19 and TRBJ1-2; 10 nucleotides align to TRBD1. J gave up 2 bases and V 7 bases, and 13 bases lay outside the gene matches. The CDR3 is 17 amino acids. CDR1 LNHDA and CDR2 SQIVND come from the germline V gene (reference sequence). CDR3 loop: CASTFLSTGQGNYGYTF. Written as DNA, the CDR3 is TGTGCCAGTACCTTTCTGAGCACGGGACAGGGGAACTATGGCTACACCTTC.

The chain links TRBV6-1 to TRBJ2-7; D is unresolved. The CDR3 has 13 amino acids. The V end was cut by 2 bases, the J end by 6 bases, with 11 bases between. Looked up from germline, CDR1 is MNHNS and CDR2 is SASEGT. The CDR3 sequence is CASSEPYRGEQYF. The CDR3 bases are TGTGCCAGCAGTGAACCTTACCGCGGCGAGCAGTACTTC.

The gene calls are TRBV25-1 and TRBJ1-1; TRBD1 matches 8 bases. The CDR3 totals 16 residues. Per the germline V gene, CDR1 is MGHDK and CDR2 is SYGVNS. V dropped 4 bases and J dropped 6; count of bases not matched to a gene: 13. The CDR3 DNA reads TGTGCCAGCAGTGGGCCGGTTGGACAGGGTTCGCCTGAAGCTTTCTTT. Protein sequence: CASSGPVGQGSPEAFF.

This rearrangement joins TRBV4-1 to TRBJ2-1, with 9 bases that match TRBD2. Trimming at V came to 3 bases and at J to 1 base, leaving 1 base not matched to a gene. The CDR3 is made up of 15 amino acids. The germline gives CDR1 MGHRA, CDR2 YSYEKL. The CDR3 DNA reads TGCGCCAGCAGCCATAGCGGGAGTTCCTACAATGAGCAGTTCTTC. Translation gives CASSHSGSSYNEQFF.

By sample fraction, this clone is medium-sized. The genes are TRBV6-6 and TRBJ1-1; 9 positions match TRBD1. The CDR3 runs to 12 residues. V shed 5 bases, J shed 11 bases, and the junction held 6 bases outside the gene matches. Per germline, CDR1 MNHNY and CDR2 SVGAGI (reference sequence). CDR3: CASSAGQGDAFF. The CDR3 DNA is TGTGCCAGCAGTGCGGGACAGGGTGACGCTTTCTTT.

V gene TRBV6-4 combines with J gene TRBJ2-3, with D possibly TRBD2 on 5 matching bases. The CDR3 is 14 residues long. V lost 4 bases, J lost 2 bases, and 10 bases lay in between. Germline assignment: CDR1 MRHNA and CDR2 SNTAGT. CDR3 bases: TGTGCCAGCAGTGCCCCCGGGGACACAGATACGCAGTATTTT. It is translated as CASSAPGDTDTQYF.

This clone was found a few times. The CDR3 spells CASSPRGVFANTGELFF. The CDR3 DNA is TGTGCCAGCTCACCTCGGGGGGTCTTTGCGAACACCGGGGAGCTGTTTTTT. The chain carries TRBV18 and TRBJ2-2; 7 positions agree with TRBD2. Germline values: CDR1 KGHSH, CDR2 LQKENI. CDR3 length: 17 residues. J gave up 0 bases and V 3 bases, and 7 bases lay outside the gene matches.

The rearrangement joins TRBV28 to TRBJ1-3; 7 nucleotides match TRBD1. V lost 7 bases to trimming and J lost 0 bases; unmatched junction nucleotides: 9. The CDR3 is 16 residues long. Germline V gene sequence: CDR1 MDHEN, CDR2 SYDVKM. CDR3 sequence: CASKVTGSPSGNTIYF. The CDR3 DNA reads as TGTGCCAGCAAGGTGACAGGGTCCCCCTCTGGAAACACCATATATTTT.